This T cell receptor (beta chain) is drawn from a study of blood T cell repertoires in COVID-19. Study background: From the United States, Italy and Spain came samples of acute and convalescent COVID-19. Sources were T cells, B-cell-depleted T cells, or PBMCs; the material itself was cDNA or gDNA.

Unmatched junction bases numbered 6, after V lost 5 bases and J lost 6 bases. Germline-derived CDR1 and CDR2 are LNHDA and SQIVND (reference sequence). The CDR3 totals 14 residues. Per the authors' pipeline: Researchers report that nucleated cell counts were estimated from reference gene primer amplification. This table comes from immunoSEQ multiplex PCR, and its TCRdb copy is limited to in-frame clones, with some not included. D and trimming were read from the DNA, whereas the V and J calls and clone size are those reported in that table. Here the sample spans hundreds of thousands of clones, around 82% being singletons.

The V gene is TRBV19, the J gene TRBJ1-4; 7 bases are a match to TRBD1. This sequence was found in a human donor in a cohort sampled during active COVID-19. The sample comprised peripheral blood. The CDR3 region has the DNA TGTGCCAGTAGTCCCAGGGGGGACGATGAAAAACTGTTTTTT. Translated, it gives CASSPRGDDEKLFF.